Listed here are 10 T cell receptor beta chains from one sample, sequenced in a study of Graves' ophthalmopathy and Graves' hyperthyroidism. Amplification of the TCR beta CDR3 regions used RNA transcripts (as template). An opening RT-PCR round employed HTBI primers and preceded a second-round multiplex PCR. TCRdb recomputed calls from the multiplex PCR reads with MiXCR, one row per CDR3 protein. The sample consists of roughly 1.1 million distinct CDR3 sequences, about 40% of them appearing once. The source material was peripheral blood or thyroid tissue (not recorded which). The receptors shown here come from an adult man with Graves' hyperthyroidism.

This clonotype was seen many times. V and J are TRBV4-1 and TRBJ2-7; TRBD1 is a possible D gene (6 bases). The ends were cut back, 1 base at V and 2 bases at J, with 12 bases in the middle. This CDR3 is built from 15 residues. Germline V gene lookup returns CDR1 MGHRA and CDR2 YSYEKL. The CDR3 protein is CASSQARQVAYEQYF. CDR3 in DNA: TGCGCCAGCAGCCAAGCGCGACAGGTCGCCTACGAGCAGTACTTC.

The CDR3 loop reads CASSVLRGYAEKLFF. The CDR3 nucleotides are TGTGCCAGCAGCGTCCTAAGGGGATACGCGGAAAAACTGTTTTTT. This rearrangement joins TRBV13 to TRBJ1-4; TRBD1 might be the D (5 bases). The germline V gene encodes CDR1 PRHDT and CDR2 FYEKMQ (reference sequence). The CDR3 covers 15 residues. Between the trimmed V and J ends, which lost 5 bases and 8 bases, there was a span of 18 bases.

The chain uses TRBV7-8 and TRBJ2-5; the match to TRBD1 covers 10 bases. V shed 5 bases and J 5 bases; nucleotides not matched to a gene: 8. This CDR3 has 15 amino acids. Germline CDR1 reads SGHVS; CDR2 reads FQNEAQ. The CDR3: CASSPAPGQGETQYF. As DNA, the CDR3 is TGTGCCAGCAGCCCAGCCCCGGGACAGGGGGAGACCCAGTACTTC.

In regard to this clonotype: A single base separates this from a much larger clone, so it may be a read error. The chain joins TRBV14 to TRBJ1-4, with 7 bases that match TRBD1. The V segment lost 4 bases and the J segment 3 bases; nucleotides outside the gene matches: 5. This CDR3 is 15 amino acids long. CDR1 and CDR2 (germline): SGHDN, FVKESK. CDR3 amino acids: CASSPTTGPNEKLFF. The CDR3 DNA reads TGTGCCAGCAGCCCCACGACAGGGCCTAATGAAAAACTGTTTTTT.

The chain uses TRBV3-1 and TRBJ2-2; D is perhaps TRBD1 (5 bases). In germline, CDR1 is LGHDT, CDR2 YNNKEL (reference sequence). V shed 0 bases and J shed 11 bases, with 16 bases lying between them. The CDR3 is made up of 15 amino acids. The CDR3 here is CASSQDPDRPRELFF. DNA for the CDR3: TGTGCCAGCAGCCAAGATCCCGACAGACCCCGTGAGCTGTTTTTT.

This chain connects TRBV6-5 to TRBJ1-4; tentatively, D is TRBD1 (6 bases). CDR3 length: 15 residues. The V end was cut by 8 bases, the J end by 8 bases, with 21 bases between. Germline V gene lookup returns CDR1 MNHEY and CDR2 SVGAGI. CDR3 loop: CASRAGGRDAEKLFF. Written as DNA, the CDR3 is TGTGCCAGCCGCGCGGGGGGCAGGGACGCCGAAAAACTGTTTTTT.

The V call is TRBV7-9, the J call TRBJ1-6; no clear D gene. Germline-derived CDR1 and CDR2 are SEHNR and FQNEAQ (reference sequence). This CDR3 is 14 amino acids long. Trimming cost V 5 bases and J 9 bases, with 14 bases left between them. CDR3 in amino acids: CASSVDGYVSPLHF. CDR3 sequence (DNA): TGTGCCAGCAGCGTAGACGGTTATGTTTCACCCCTCCACTTT.

This clonotype appeared many times. The chain joins TRBV9 to TRBJ1-5; 8 positions match TRBD1. V was pared by 5 bases and J by 4 bases, with 8 bases of the junction left unmatched. From germline, CDR1 is SGDLS and CDR2 YYNGEE. The CDR3 covers 15 residues. For the CDR3, the DNA is TGTGCCAGCAGTGCTGGACAGGGAATTAATCAGCCCCAGCATTTT. Translation: CASSAGQGINQPQHF. The variable domain in full, with the rest retrieved from reference TRBV9 and TRBJ1-5, is DSGVTQTPKHLITATGQRVTLRCSPRSGDLSVYWYQQSLDQGLQFLIQYYNGEERAKGNILERFSAQQFPDLHSELNLSSLELGDSALYFCASSAGQGINQPQHFGDGTRLSIL.

This clonotype was seen just once. The V gene is TRBV7-6, the J gene TRBJ2-7; TRBD1 matches 9 bases. The trim removed 5 bases at V and 8 bases at J, leaving 7 bases unmatched. This CDR3 comprises 13 residues. Germline CDR1 SGHVS, CDR2 FNYEAQ. The CDR3 nucleotides read TGTGCCAGCAGCCCGAGACAGGGGGGTCAGCAGTACTTC. Its protein product is CASSPRQGGQQYF.

Note on this clonotype: A much larger clone sits a single nucleotide away, making a read error possible. This sequence joins TRBV5-1 and TRBJ1-1; 9 bases agree with TRBD1. CDR3 size: 11 residues. CDR1 is SGHRS, CDR2 YFSETQ, per germline. CDR3 amino acids: CASSYGTGFFF. The CDR3 DNA reads as TGTGCCAGCAGCTACGGGACAGGGTTTTTCTTT.